This entry features one T cell receptor (beta chain) sequence. Its antigen is not identified. The data are from a study of cytomegalovirus exposure and HLA in healthy donors. Study-wide context: Findings of an earlier analysis included 110 million or so unique TCR beta sequences from some 190 million T cells. General study findings and limits: An analysis was carried out at a later point. It showed that HLA-associated TCR beta chains were more clonally expanded than equally common non-associated chains.

V was clipped by 2 bases and J by 0 bases, with 9 bases between them. Per the germline V gene, CDR1 is SGHVS and CDR2 is FNYEAQ. The CDR3 is 15 residues long. Primers included in the PCR were 60 Vbeta and 13 Jbeta primers. Repertoires were generated with immunoSEQ multiplex PCR, while TCRdb's copy carries only in-frame clones and drops some. The table has some 100,000 clones, roughly 82% seen once. Sequenced: PBMCs. The TCR sequence derives from a woman between 18 and 29 years old in good health and CMV-seronegative. The chain links TRBV7-6 to TRBJ2-3, with a tentative D call TRBD2 (6 bases). The CDR3 DNA is TGTGCCAGCAGCTTAAGGCGGGGAAGCACAGATACGCAGTATTTT. Its translation is CASSLRRGSTDTQYF.